The 22 T cell receptor beta chains given below trace back to one sample, sequenced in a study of identical twins. In TCRdb, the 5' RACE reads were re-called with MiXCR into one record per CDR3 protein. The data contain under 800,000 distinct CDR3 sequences, over 20% of them singletons. This sample also appeared in a second study, on T cells expressing NK-cell markers.

Sequences were obtained from PBMCs. The origin of the receptors is a woman aged 18-29 years in good health.

The chain has TRBV7-9 and TRBJ1-3, with a possible D match to TRBD1 (5 bases). Deletions cut 6 bases from V and 0 bases from J, with 12 bases between. Germline CDR1 SEHNR, CDR2 FQNEAQ (reference sequence). CDR3 length: 15 residues. CDR3 nucleotide sequence: TGTGCCAGCAGGGCGCAGGGAAGCTCTGGAAACACCATATATTTT. This encodes CASRAQGSSGNTIYF.

This clonotype came up a few times. The chain couples TRBV12-3 or TRBV12-4 to TRBJ1-6; D call uncertain. V was cut by 5 bases and J by 8 bases, with 16 bases left in between. This CDR3 is built from 15 residues. The CDR3 nucleotides are TGTGCCAGCAGTCGGCACCGCACCACGGATTCACCCCTCCACTTT. This translates into CASSRHRTTDSPLHF.

This clonotype was observed once. This chain connects TRBV7-7 to TRBJ2-2, with 7 positions matching TRBD1. CDR3 length equals 14 residues. Germline loops: CDR1 SSHAT, CDR2 FNYEAQ (reference sequence). V lost 4 bases and J lost 4; bases outside the gene matches: 3. The CDR3 DNA reads TGTGCCAGCAGCTCATACAGGGGCACCGGGGAGCTGTTTTTT. Its protein is CASSSYRGTGELFF.

The chain carries TRBV29-1 and TRBJ2-3; the D gene could be TRBD1 or TRBD2 (6 bases each). The V gene's germline CDR1 is SQVTM and CDR2 ANQGSEA. Trimming removed 2 bases at V and 7 bases at J, with 10 bases between. CDR3 length: 12 residues. DNA for the CDR3: TGCAGCGTTGAAAAGGGGGGCAATACGCAGTATTTT. Residues: CSVEKGGNTQYF.

Only a few counts were recorded for this clonotype. Since a much larger clone is just one base distant, this may be a read error. V and J are TRBV7-2 and TRBJ2-7; D remains unclear. Trimming took off 7 bases at V and 2 bases at J, with 9 bases between the two ends. Looked up from germline, CDR1 is SGHTA and CDR2 is FQGNSA. CDR3 length: 12 residues. The CDR3 loop reads CASTPGPYEQYF. The CDR3 DNA follows: TGTGCCAGCACCCCTGGGCCCTACGAGCAGTACTTC. Full variable domain (missing parts from reference TRBV7-2 and TRBJ2-7): GAGVSQSPSNKVTEKGKDVELRCDPISGHTALYWYRQSLGQGLEFLIYFQGNSAPDKSGLPSDRFSAERTGGSVSTLTIQRTQQEDSAVYLCASTPGPYEQYFGPGTRLTVT.

This clonotype has more than one count but fewer than ten. This chain connects TRBV11-2 to TRBJ2-1, with 13 bases fitting TRBD2. Looked up from germline, CDR1 is SGHAT and CDR2 is FQNNGV. The CDR3 extends over 17 amino acids. J gave up 4 bases and V 5 bases, and 8 bases lay outside the gene matches. CDR3 region: CASSPMPGLAGYNEQFF. The CDR3 bases are TGTGCCAGCAGCCCCATGCCGGGACTAGCGGGATACAATGAGCAGTTCTTC. Using reference TRBV11-2 and TRBJ2-1 for the parts outside the CDR3, the full variable domain is EAGVAQSPRYKIIEKRQSVAFWCNPISGHATLYWYQQILGQGPKLLIQFQNNGVVDDSQLPKDRFSAERLKGVDSTLKIQPAKLEDSAVYLCASSPMPGLAGYNEQFFGPGTRLTVL.

This clonotype was observed a few times. V usage is TRBV7-9 and J usage is TRBJ2-4, with 8 nucleotides matching TRBD1. This CDR3 is 14 amino acids long. Germline CDR1 SEHNR, CDR2 FQNEAQ (reference sequence). The V segment lost 4 bases and the J segment 7 bases; nucleotides outside the gene matches: 6. This CDR3 reads CASSYTGTGNIQYF. Here the CDR3 DNA reads TGTGCCAGCAGCTATACCGGGACAGGCAACATTCAGTACTTC.

This clonotype was observed a handful of times. The chain carries TRBV6-1 and TRBJ1-2; tentatively, D is TRBD1 (5 bases). Germline V CDR1 and CDR2: MNHNS, SASEGT. The CDR3 has 16 amino acids. Deletions cut 4 bases from V and 3 bases from J, with 18 bases between. CDR3 in DNA: TGTGCCAGCAGTGGGACGGCGCGGGGGTCCGACTATGGCTACACCTTC. Its protein product is CASSGTARGSDYGYTF.

This clonotype was detected a few times. The chain has TRBV20-1 and TRBJ2-3; 14 positions agree with TRBD2. This CDR3 is 18 amino acids long. CDR1 is DFQATT, CDR2 SNEGSKA, per germline (reference sequence). V lost 4 bases to trimming and J lost 6 bases; unmatched junction nucleotides: 15. CDR3 coding DNA: TGCAGTGCTACCCGCCGACTAGCGGGGGGGCCTGGCCTCGATACGCAGTATTTT. Its protein product is CSATRRLAGGPGLDTQYF.

This chain's CDR3 is CSDRDRTDTQYF. CDR3 sequence (DNA): TGCAGCGACCGAGACAGGACAGATACGCAGTATTTT. The V and J genes are TRBV29-1 and TRBJ2-3; D perhaps matches TRBD1 (6 bases). CDR1 is SQVTM and CDR2 is ANQGSEA in the germline V gene. The CDR3 extends over 12 amino acids. With 7 bases removed from V and 3 bases from J, the gap between germline ends came to 11 bases.

V is TRBV27 and J is TRBJ2-1; 8 bases align to TRBD2. This CDR3 contains 14 residues. J was trimmed by 8 bases and V by 4 bases; bases with no gene match: 7. CDR1 is MNHEY and CDR2 is SMNVEV in the germline V gene (reference sequence). In nucleotides, the CDR3 is TGTGCCAGCAGTTACTCCGGGACTAGGGATGAGCAGTTCTTC. Translating it yields CASSYSGTRDEQFF.

The chain uses TRBV24-1 and TRBJ2-3; 7 bases are shared with TRBD1. The J segment lost 2 bases and the V segment lost 4 bases, leaving 5 bases of the junction unmatched. The CDR3 spans 15 residues. CDR1 is KGHDR and CDR2 is SFDVKD in the germline V gene. Written as DNA, the CDR3 is TGTGCCACCAGTGACCGAGGACAGGACACAGATACGCAGTATTTT. Its translation is CATSDRGQDTDTQYF.

A few counts support this clonotype. V gene TRBV20-1 combines with J gene TRBJ2-7, with D unresolved. V lost 3 bases and J lost 0, with 9 bases in between. The CDR3 covers 13 residues. Germline lookup yields CDR1 DFQATT and CDR2 SNEGSKA (reference sequence). The CDR3 DNA follows: TGCAGTGCTAGGGTCCCGAACTCCTACGAGCAGTACTTC. Protein product: CSARVPNSYEQYF.

This clonotype was detected a few times. This sequence joins TRBV20-1 and TRBJ1-1; D call uncertain. The CDR3 totals 11 residues. Germline-derived CDR1 and CDR2 are DFQATT and SNEGSKA (reference sequence). V lost 5 bases to trimming and J lost 2 bases, with 6 bases between them. The CDR3 DNA is TGCAGTGCTCTTCCCAACACTGAAGCTTTCTTT. Its translation: CSALPNTEAFF.

This clonotype was observed a few times. The CDR3 coding sequence is TGTGCCAGCAGTGAAGCCGGGACAGGGGGGAACATTCAGTACTTC. Its protein product is CASSEAGTGGNIQYF. V is TRBV6-1 and J is TRBJ2-4; 11 bases are shared with TRBD1. The junction had 2 bases not matched to a gene; V was cut back by 0 bases and J by 7 bases. The CDR3 loop spans 15 amino acids. Germline loops: CDR1 MNHNS, CDR2 SASEGT.

A few counts support this clonotype. The V and J genes are TRBV6-5 and TRBJ2-1; the D is unclear. The V and J ends lost 2 bases and 6 bases respectively, with 14 bases between them. CDR1 is MNHEY, CDR2 SVGAGI, per germline. The CDR3 has 15 residues. The CDR3 sequence: CASSYRSLRSNEQFF. Here the CDR3 DNA reads TGTGCCAGCAGTTACAGGTCCCTTCGGAGCAATGAGCAGTTCTTC.

The gene calls are TRBV5-6 and TRBJ2-7, with 8 bases aligning to TRBD2. After removal of 4 bases from V and 3 bases from J, the junction contained 6 bases not matched to a gene. This CDR3 has 14 amino acids. Germline CDR1 and CDR2: SGHDT and YYEEEE. The chain's CDR3 is CASSSGRVSYEQYF. The CDR3 coding sequence is TGTGCCAGCAGCAGCGGGAGAGTTAGCTACGAGCAGTACTTC.

This clonotype was recorded a few times. This sequence joins TRBV24-1 and TRBJ2-7; 8 nucleotides match TRBD1. J gave up 4 bases and V 4 bases, and 11 bases lay outside the gene matches. CDR3 size: 16 residues. CDR1 is KGHDR and CDR2 is SFDVKD in the germline V gene. The chain's CDR3 is CATSDRRGQAGYEQYF. CDR3 nucleotide sequence: TGTGCCACCAGTGACCGGCGGGGACAGGCCGGGTACGAGCAGTACTTC.

The chain carries TRBV2 and TRBJ2-1; D is perhaps TRBD2 (6 bases). The germline V gene encodes CDR1 SNHLY and CDR2 FYNNEI. Trimming left V 2 bases short and J 3 bases short, with 8 bases between. This CDR3 contains 14 residues. As DNA, the CDR3 is TGTGCCAGCAGTGAACTAGCGAGCTACAATGAGCAGTTCTTC. This translates into CASSELASYNEQFF.

This clonotype was picked up many times. The rearrangement uses TRBV12-3 or TRBV12-4 and TRBJ2-2, with TRBD2 as a possible D gene (6 bases). The CDR3 totals 14 residues. V lost 5 bases to trimming and J lost 6 bases, with 13 bases between them. The CDR3 reads CASSPPEGSGELFF. In DNA form, the CDR3 reads TGTGCCAGCAGTCCCCCGGAGGGGTCCGGGGAGCTGTTTTTT.

This clonotype showed up just a few times. This chain uses TRBV12-3 or TRBV12-4 with TRBJ2-2, with unresolved D. V was cut by 5 bases and J by 1 base, with 11 bases left in between. The CDR3 has 15 residues. As DNA, the CDR3 is TGTGCCAGCAGTCCCCTGCGGAGGAACACCGGGGAGCTGTTTTTT. Translation: CASSPLRRNTGELFF.

The genes are TRBV20-1 and TRBJ1-6, with a tentative D call TRBD1 (6 bases). Trimming stripped 0 bases from V and 7 bases from J, with 10 bases between. This CDR3 contains 14 residues. Germline CDR1 DFQATT, CDR2 SNEGSKA (reference sequence). The DNA of the CDR3 is TGCAGTGCTAGAGAGGTCAGGGGCAATTCACCCCTCCACTTT. It yields the protein CSAREVRGNSPLHF.